This is a list of T cell receptor beta chains from one sample in a study of technical replicates of blood from several donors. The protocol was immunoSEQ multiplex PCR, while the TCRdb copy is restricted to in-frame clones and leaves out a portion. The top ten hold about 0.41% of the sample, which has tens of thousands of clones, just over 95% seen once. The specimen sequenced was T cells isolated from PBMCs. These receptor sequences come from a human donor in good health. Both conserved end residues are part of each CDR3. The D gene is left open where the match is weak. Only some rows state a clone size, as once, few, many or a class for expanded clones.

d_gene: -
v_gene: TRBV4-2
abundance: -
j_gene: TRBJ2-7
CDR3nt: TGTGCCAGCAGCCAAGCGGTGCGCTCCTACGAGCAGTACTTC
CDR3aa: CASSQAVRSYEQYF

d_gene: -
v_gene: TRBV11-3
abundance: -
j_gene: TRBJ2-3
CDR3nt: TGTGCCAGCAGCTTAGACGATGGACGGAGGACCTTCGATACGCAGTATTTT
CDR3aa: CASSLDDGRRTFDTQYF

d_gene: TRBD1
v_gene: TRBV2
abundance: -
j_gene: TRBJ1-4
CDR3nt: TGTGCCAGCAGGTCCGGGACAGGCGTTGAAAAACTGTTTTTT
CDR3aa: CASRSGTGVEKLFF

d_gene: -
v_gene: TRBV5-1
abundance: -
j_gene: TRBJ2-5
CDR3nt: TGCGCCAGCAGCTTGAGGGGACTTCAAGAGACCCAGTACTTC
CDR3aa: CASSLRGLQETQYF

d_gene: TRBD2
v_gene: TRBV9
abundance: -
j_gene: TRBJ2-7
CDR3nt: TGTGCCAGCAGCGTGACTAGCTTCCCGAGTGGGGAGCAGTACTTC
CDR3aa: CASSVTSFPSGEQYF

d_gene: -
v_gene: TRBV5-4
abundance: -
j_gene: TRBJ2-3
CDR3nt: TGTGCCAGCAGCTTGCGCGCGGGCACAGATACGCAGTATTTT
CDR3aa: CASSLRAGTDTQYF

d_gene: -
v_gene: TRBV2
abundance: -
j_gene: TRBJ2-7
CDR3nt: TGTGCCAGCAGAAAACAGGGAGCTCCCTACGAGCAGTACTTC
CDR3aa: CASRKQGAPYEQYF

d_gene: -
v_gene: TRBV27
abundance: -
j_gene: TRBJ2-2
CDR3nt: TGTGCCAGCAGTTTTGTTGGACTATCCCCAGGAGCCCGCACCGGGGAGCTGTTTTTT
CDR3aa: CASSFVGLSPGARTGELFF

d_gene: TRBD1
v_gene: TRBV6-5
abundance: -
j_gene: TRBJ1-1
CDR3nt: TGTGCCAGCAGTTACGCTGGGACAGGGACTGGTGAAGCTTTCTTT
CDR3aa: CASSYAGTGTGEAFF

d_gene: -
v_gene: TRBV21-1
abundance: -
j_gene: TRBJ1-1
CDR3nt: TGTGCCAGCAAGGTGGGTGGGACAGGGGTTTCAGGCACTGAAGCTTTCTTT
CDR3aa: CASKVGGTGVSGTEAFF

d_gene: -
v_gene: TRBV29-1
abundance: -
j_gene: TRBJ1-3
CDR3nt: TGCAGCGGCGCACAGGTCCCTGGAAACACCATATATTTT
CDR3aa: CSGAQVPGNTIYF

d_gene: TRBD1
v_gene: TRBV30
abundance: -
j_gene: TRBJ1-1
CDR3nt: TGTGCCTGGAGGGGACAGGGGGCCACTGAAGCTTTCTTT
CDR3aa: CAWRGQGATEAFF

d_gene: TRBD1
v_gene: TRBV4-3
abundance: -
j_gene: TRBJ2-1
CDR3nt: TGCGCCAGCAGCCAGTATCTTTGGGACAGCGAGGAGCAGTTCTTC
CDR3aa: CASSQYLWDSEEQFF

d_gene: -
v_gene: TRBV5-4
abundance: -
j_gene: TRBJ1-1
CDR3nt: TGTGCCAGCAGCTTGCCGAGGTTCTCGAACACTGAAGCTTTCTTT
CDR3aa: CASSLPRFSNTEAFF

d_gene: TRBD2
v_gene: TRBV28
abundance: -
j_gene: TRBJ2-2
CDR3nt: TGTGCCAGCAGTTTAACAGCGGGAGAGGCCGGGGAGCTGTTTTTT
CDR3aa: CASSLTAGEAGELFF

d_gene: -
v_gene: TRBV2
abundance: once
j_gene: TRBJ1-2
CDR3nt: TGTGCCAGTATGCAGGGCTATGGCTACACCTTC
CDR3aa: CASMQGYGYTF

d_gene: TRBD2
v_gene: TRBV9
abundance: -
j_gene: TRBJ2-3
CDR3nt: TGTGCCAGCAGCGACCGACTAGCGGGAATTAGAGATACGCAGTATTTT
CDR3aa: CASSDRLAGIRDTQYF

d_gene: TRBD1
v_gene: TRBV30
abundance: -
j_gene: TRBJ2-7
CDR3nt: TGTGCCTGGAGTGGGGGACAGTCCTACGAGCAGTACTTC
CDR3aa: CAWSGGQSYEQYF

d_gene: TRBD2
v_gene: TRBV7-8
abundance: -
j_gene: TRBJ2-1
CDR3nt: TGTGCCAGCACCACGGGACTAGTAGCGGCCCATGAGCAGTTCTTC
CDR3aa: CASTTGLVAAHEQFF

d_gene: TRBD1
v_gene: TRBV9
abundance: -
j_gene: TRBJ1-1
CDR3nt: TGTGCCAGCAGCGAATACAGGGGGAGTGGAACTGAAGCTTTCTTT
CDR3aa: CASSEYRGSGTEAFF

d_gene: -
v_gene: TRBV9
abundance: -
j_gene: TRBJ1-1
CDR3nt: TGTGCCAGCAGCCTTTGGGAGGGGACTGAAGCTTTCTTT
CDR3aa: CASSLWEGTEAFF